This TCR beta chain came from a study of Ad26.COV2.S vaccination and SARS-CoV-2 variants. Turning to the study itself: In the COV1001 trial, the donor was in the Ad26.COV2.S arm. Intramuscularly, Ad26.COV2.S was given either once or twice, 56 days apart. Findings of the study overall: Once vaccination had occurred, spike-specific CD8+ and CD4+ T cell responses reportedly showed substantial breadth.

This clone was counted once. What it binds is unknown. Germline CDR1 SQVTM, CDR2 ANQGSEA. The CDR3 runs to 14 residues. V lost 1 base and J lost 4, with 11 bases in between. Described treatment: 15 to 20 received Ad26.COV2.S at low or high dose, single or two shots; 5 received placebo; per-sample allocation not given. It was on day 63 after the first vaccine or placebo injection that samples were taken. A Boston donor was an adult aged 18-55 years. The repertoire was sequenced with immunoSEQ multiplex PCR; TCRdb's copy has only in-frame clones and lacks some. The table has about 280,000 clones, around 87% seen once.

This receptor was taken from a person aged 18-65 years who received the Ad26.COV2.S COVID-19 vaccine or a placebo. The gene calls are TRBV29-1 and TRBJ2-1, with no clear D. The material sequenced was peripheral blood, taken in a trial of Ad26.COV2.S vaccine versus placebo. CDR3 bases: TGCAGCGTTGAAGCCAGGCACCCTTACAATGAGCAGTTCTTC. It specifies CSVEARHPYNEQFF.